This T cell receptor beta chain is drawn from a study of control samples from healthy donors and cancer patients. The data were produced by immunoSEQ multiplex PCR, yet TCRdb's version contains in-frame clones alone and is incomplete. The data contain about 120,000 clones, about 89% of them singletons. V was shortened by 4 bases and J by 0 bases, with 10 bases between the two germline ends. Germline CDR1 and CDR2: MDHEN and SYDVKM. The CDR3 loop spans 15 amino acids. The source of this sequence is a man aged 60 to 69 in good health. Material: blood. The chain carries TRBV28 and TRBJ1-3, with D maybe TRBD1 (5 bases). CDR3 nucleotide sequence: TGTGCCAGCAGTTCTTCAGGGTACTCTGGAAACACCATATATTTT. As protein: CASSSSGYSGNTIYF.